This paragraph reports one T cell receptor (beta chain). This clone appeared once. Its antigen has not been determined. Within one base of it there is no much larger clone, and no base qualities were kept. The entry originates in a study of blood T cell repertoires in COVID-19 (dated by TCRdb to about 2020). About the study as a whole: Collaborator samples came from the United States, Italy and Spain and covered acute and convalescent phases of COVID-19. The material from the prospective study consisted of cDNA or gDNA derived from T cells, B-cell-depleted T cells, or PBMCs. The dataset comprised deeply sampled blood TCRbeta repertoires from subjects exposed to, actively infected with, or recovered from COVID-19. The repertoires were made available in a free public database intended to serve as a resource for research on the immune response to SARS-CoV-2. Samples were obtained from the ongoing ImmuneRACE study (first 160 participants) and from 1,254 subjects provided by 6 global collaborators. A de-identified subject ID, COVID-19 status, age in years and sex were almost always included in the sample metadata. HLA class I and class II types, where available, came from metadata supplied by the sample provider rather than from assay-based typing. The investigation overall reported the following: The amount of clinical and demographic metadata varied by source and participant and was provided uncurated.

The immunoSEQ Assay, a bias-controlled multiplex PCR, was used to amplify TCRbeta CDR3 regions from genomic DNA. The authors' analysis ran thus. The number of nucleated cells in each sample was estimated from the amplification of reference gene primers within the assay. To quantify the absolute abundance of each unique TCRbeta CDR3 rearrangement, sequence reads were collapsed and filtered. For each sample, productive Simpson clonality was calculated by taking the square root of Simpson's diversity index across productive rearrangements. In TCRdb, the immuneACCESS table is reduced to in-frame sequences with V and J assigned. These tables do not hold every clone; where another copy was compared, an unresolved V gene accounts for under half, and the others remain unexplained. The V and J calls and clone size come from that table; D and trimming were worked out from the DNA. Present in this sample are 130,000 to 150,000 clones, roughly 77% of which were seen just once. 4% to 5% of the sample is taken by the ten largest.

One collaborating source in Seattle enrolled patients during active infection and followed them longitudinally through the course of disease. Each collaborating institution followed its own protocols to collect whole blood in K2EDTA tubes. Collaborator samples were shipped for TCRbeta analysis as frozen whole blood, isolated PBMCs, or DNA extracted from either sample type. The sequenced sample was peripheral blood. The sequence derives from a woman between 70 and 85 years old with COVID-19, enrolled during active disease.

For the CDR3, the sequence is CASSSWGGEQFF. The nucleotide sequence reads TGTGCCAGCAGTTCGTGGGGAGGTGAGCAGTTCTTC. The V and J genes are TRBV11-1 and TRBJ2-1, with a tentative D gene TRBD2 over 6 matching bases. V loses 6 bases, J loses 9 bases, and the germline ends lie 12 bases apart. The CDR3 goes from the cysteine to the phenylalanine over 12 residues. The CDR3 DNA has 36 bases and is translated from base 1. The CDR1 and CDR2 encoded by the germline V gene (reference sequence) are SGHAT and FQDESV.